Below are 17 T cell receptor beta chains sequenced from a single sample in a study of T cells after yellow fever vaccination (dated by TCRdb to between 2017 and 2020). The sample's treatment or condition label is to be understood as: live attenuated yellow fever vaccine strain. The library was produced with 5' RACE. For sequencing, an Illumina NovaSeq 6000 was employed. TCRdb trimmed the raw reads at Q25, called clones with MiXCR and kept productive beta chains. Here each entry gathers all rows of one CDR3 protein and keeps the most common genes and DNA. Across this sample there are about 300,000 distinct CDR3 sequences, with approximately 4% seen only once. Together, the top ten hold about 24% of the sample. The specimen comprised PBMCs, sampled 5 days after the yellow fever booster vaccination. These receptors were collected from a man between 18 and 35 years old who received the YFV17D yellow fever vaccine.

This clonotype has more than one count but fewer than ten. The J gene is TRBJ2-1, the V gene TRBV7-9; 9 nucleotides match TRBD2. J was trimmed by 6 bases and V by 1 base; bases with no gene match: 16. The germline V gene has CDR1 SEHNR and CDR2 FQNEAQ (reference sequence). The CDR3 runs to 19 residues. CDR3 DNA: TGTGCCAGCAGCTTAGGCGCGCGGGGGGGCACCCGGCGGGGCAATGAGCAGTTCTTC. Translation gives CASSLGARGGTRRGNEQFF.

The chain recombines TRBV7-8 with TRBJ1-1; 10 nucleotides match TRBD1. Germline CDR1 and CDR2: SGHVS and FQNEAQ. The CDR3 spans 16 residues. With 0 bases clipped from V and 3 bases from J, the junction kept 4 bases outside the gene matches. This chain's CDR3 is CASSLAPGQGDTEAFF. In nucleotides, the CDR3 is TGTGCCAGCAGCTTAGCCCCCGGACAGGGGGACACTGAAGCTTTCTTT. Drawing the rest from reference TRBV7-8 and TRBJ1-1, the complete variable domain is GAGVSQSPRYKVAKRGQDVALRCDPISGHVSLFWYQQALGQGPEFLTYFQNEAQLDKSGLPSDRFFAERPEGSVSTLKIQRTQQEDSAVYLCASSLAPGQGDTEAFFGQGTRLTVV.

The chain couples TRBV7-2 to TRBJ2-2, with no clear D. This CDR3 region has 12 residues. Deletions cut 3 bases from V and 7 bases from J, with 6 bases between. CDR1 and CDR2 (germline): SGHTA, FQGNSA. The CDR3 loop is CASSFSIGELFF. Written as DNA, the CDR3 is TGTGCCAGCAGCTTCAGTATCGGGGAGCTGTTTTTT.

This clonotype was observed a handful of times. This chain uses TRBV28 with TRBJ1-2; a possible D gene is TRBD1 (5 bases). Germline V gives CDR1 MDHEN, CDR2 SYDVKM. The CDR3 has 13 residues. Between the trimmed V and J ends, which lost 3 bases and 8 bases, there was a span of 13 bases. CDR3 in DNA: TGTGCCAGCAGTTTGGTGACAGCTAGCGGCTACACCTTC. It encodes CASSLVTASGYTF.

The gene calls are TRBV25-1 and TRBJ2-1; D gene uncertain. The germline V gene has CDR1 MGHDK and CDR2 SYGVNS. CDR3 length: 12 residues. Trimming pared 3 bases from V and 5 bases from J, leaving 5 bases between. The chain's CDR3 is CASSEKDNEQFF. DNA for the CDR3: TGTGCCAGCAGTGAGAAGGACAATGAGCAGTTCTTC.

To note about this clonotype: One junction end does not reproduce the germline sequence, and a read error may be involved. This chain connects TRBV10-3 to TRBJ2-7, with TRBD1 as a possible D gene (5 bases). CDR1 and CDR2 from the germline V gene are ENHRY and SYGVKD. The CDR3 loop spans 15 amino acids. CDR3: CAIINPDSPSDEQYF. The CDR3 DNA is TGTGCCATCATTAACCCCGACAGCCCCTCCGACGAGCAGTACTTC.

This clonotype was detected a few times. The V and J genes are TRBV20-1 and TRBJ1-1; D ambiguous. Germline CDR1 DFQATT, CDR2 SNEGSKA (reference sequence). There are 11 residues in the CDR3. The CDR3 DNA is TGCACTCCGGCGGCGAACACTGAAGCTTTCTTT. As protein: CTPAANTEAFF.

This clonotype was seen a handful of times. This sequence joins TRBV25-1 and TRBJ2-5; D gene unclear. Germline V gene data show CDR1 as MGHDK and CDR2 as SYGVNS. This CDR3 region has 13 residues. Deletions cut 4 bases from V and 5 bases from J, with 11 bases between. The CDR3 bases are TGTGCCAGCAGTGGGCCCTTCGAGGAGACCCAGTACTTC. This translates into CASSGPFEETQYF.

Many counts were recorded for this clonotype. The chain uses TRBV29-1 and TRBJ2-1; 11 bases are a match to TRBD2. V lost 7 bases, J lost 0 bases, and 14 bases stayed unmatched. The germline gives CDR1 SQVTM, CDR2 ANQGSEA. The CDR3 totals 18 residues. The CDR3 DNA reads as TGCAGCGCGTGCGGGAGTAGCGGGGGGGTTAGCTCCTACAATGAGCAGTTCTTC. It translates to CSACGSSGGVSSYNEQFF.

This clonotype was counted ten times or more. The chain couples TRBV5-4 to TRBJ2-2, with TRBD1 matching over 10 bases. The CDR3 loop spans 15 amino acids. The V segment lost 3 bases and the J segment 5 bases; nucleotides outside the gene matches: 4. CDR1 is SGHNT, CDR2 YYREEE, per germline (reference sequence). CDR3 nucleotides: TGTGCCAGCAGCTCATGGACAGGGGGAACCGGGGAGCTGTTTTTT. Amino acid sequence: CASSSWTGGTGELFF.

This clonotype came up a few times. The chain has TRBV28 and TRBJ1-5; D is perhaps TRBD1 (5 bases). Germline CDR1 is MDHEN and CDR2 is SYDVKM. Trimming took 7 bases from V and 1 from J, leaving 11 bases between them. This CDR3 is built from 14 residues. CDR3 nucleotide sequence: TGTGCCAGCAACGGAGGGGCCAGCAATCAGCCCCAGCATTTT. It is translated as CASNGGASNQPQHF.

This CDR3 is CASSPVIGGPQHF. The CDR3 DNA reads TGTGCCAGCAGTCCGGTTATTGGGGGGCCCCAGCATTTT. The V and J genes are TRBV12-3 or TRBV12-4 and TRBJ1-5, with D possibly TRBD1 on 5 matching bases. The CDR3 covers 13 residues. Trimming stripped 5 bases from V and 9 bases from J, with 14 bases between.

Ten or more counts support this clonotype. This chain joins TRBV5-1 and TRBJ2-3; 11 nucleotides align to TRBD1. V lost 1 base and J lost 1; bases outside the gene matches: 5. Germline CDR1 reads SGHRS; CDR2 reads YFSETQ. This CDR3 is 17 amino acids long. The chain's CDR3 is CASSLKWTGGGTDTQYF. In DNA form, the CDR3 reads TGCGCCAGCAGCTTGAAATGGACAGGGGGCGGCACAGATACGCAGTATTTT.

This clonotype appeared a few times. The chain is built from TRBV5-1 and TRBJ2-1, with TRBD2 identical over 9 bases. V shed 4 bases and J 1 base; nucleotides not matched to a gene: 9. This CDR3 is 17 amino acids long. The germline CDR1 and CDR2 sequences are SGHRS and YFSETQ. CDR3 DNA sequence: TGCGCCAGCAGCACCATGACTAGCGGAATTTCCTACAATGAGCAGTTCTTC. Amino acids: CASSTMTSGISYNEQFF.

The chain joins TRBV20-1 to TRBJ2-7, with a tentative D call TRBD2 (6 bases). V lost 3 bases, J lost 3 bases, and 21 bases lay in between. Germline V gives CDR1 DFQATT, CDR2 SNEGSKA (reference sequence). The CDR3 is 16 residues long. The CDR3 reads CSARVGRENANYEQYF. CDR3 coding DNA: TGCAGTGCTAGGGTCGGTCGGGAGAACGCTAACTACGAGCAGTACTTC.

This clonotype was observed a few times. The V and J genes are TRBV11-2 and TRBJ1-1; a weak D match, TRBD1 (6 bases). Germline values: CDR1 SGHAT, CDR2 FQNNGV. Trimming stripped 5 bases from V and 5 bases from J, with 21 bases between. The CDR3 spans 16 residues. CDR3 DNA: TGTGCCAGCAGCCTAAGGGGGGATCTCGTCTCGACTGAAGCTTTCTTT. Protein sequence: CASSLRGDLVSTEAFF. The whole variable domain, remainder taken from reference TRBV11-2 and TRBJ1-1, is EAGVAQSPRYKIIEKRQSVAFWCNPISGHATLYWYQQILGQGPKLLIQFQNNGVVDDSQLPKDRFSAERLKGVDSTLKIQPAKLEDSAVYLCASSLRGDLVSTEAFFGQGTRLTVV.

This clonotype came up a few times. CDR3 in DNA: TGTGCCAGCTCGGTAGGGCCTAACAATCAGCCCCAGCATTTT. It specifies CASSVGPNNQPQHF. The chain uses TRBV18 and TRBJ1-5; D unresolved. Trimming took 6 bases from V and 3 from J, leaving 12 bases between them. CDR1 and CDR2 from the germline V gene are KGHSH and LQKENI. The CDR3 consists of 14 residues.